This T cell receptor (beta chain) appears in the sequencing data of a study of blood T cell repertoires in COVID-19. Study details: COVID-19 samples, acute and convalescent, were from the United States, Italy and Spain.

Per the original methods: The authors estimated nucleated cell counts from reference gene primer amplification. Method: immunoSEQ multiplex PCR; TCRdb's copy keeps in-frame clones and lacks some. That table is the source of V, J and clone size, and D and trimming were worked out from the DNA. This repertoire shows about 74,000 clones, approximately 76% found once; its top ten account for approximately 15%. The CDR3 length is 18 residues. CDR1 is LGHDT and CDR2 is YNNKEL in the germline V gene (reference sequence). With V trimmed by 0 bases and J by 4 bases, 13 bases remained unmatched. The V gene is TRBV3-1 (or the pseudogene TRBV3-2), the J gene TRBJ2-7; 9 bases are a match to TRBD2. The sequenced sample was peripheral blood. The source of this sequence is a man between 65 and 85 years old with active or convalescent COVID-19. The CDR3 protein is CASSQDPWGRGGLYEQYF. The CDR3 region has the DNA TGTGCCAGCAGCCAAGACCCTTGGGGGCGGGGGGGTCTGTACGAGCAGTACTTC.